These 24 T cell receptor beta chains originate from one sample sequenced in a study of blood T cell repertoires in COVID-19. Repertoires were generated with immunoSEQ multiplex PCR, while TCRdb's copy carries only in-frame clones and drops some. The sample shows 35,000 to 50,000 clones, less than 85% of them seen only once. Sequencing was carried out using peripheral blood. Receptor source: a woman in her sixties or seventies with acute or convalescent COVID-19.

The chain joins TRBV28 to TRBJ1-5; 10 bases match TRBD1. The V and J ends lost 7 bases and 2 bases, in that order; junction bases with no gene match: 8. The CDR3 covers 16 residues. Germline CDR1 reads MDHEN; CDR2 reads SYDVKM. The CDR3 region is CASIPYGTGGNQPQHF. The CDR3 DNA reads TGTGCCAGCATCCCCTACGGGACAGGGGGCAATCAGCCCCAGCATTTT.

The rearrangement uses TRBV19 and TRBJ2-5; 9 bases match TRBD1. Trimming at V came to 4 bases and at J to 1 base, leaving 1 base not matched to a gene. The CDR3 contains 14 residues. Germline CDR1 and CDR2: LNHDA and SQIVND (reference sequence). The chain's CDR3 is CASSTTGGQETQYF. In nucleotides, the CDR3 is TGTGCCAGTAGTACGACAGGGGGCCAAGAGACCCAGTACTTC.

The V gene is TRBV4-1, the J gene TRBJ1-1; D remains unclear. The germline V and J ends were trimmed by 0 bases and 10 bases, with 18 bases remaining between them. In germline, CDR1 is MGHRA, CDR2 YSYEKL. The CDR3 is 15 amino acids. The CDR3 DNA reads as TGCGCCAGCAGCCAAGAATCGCGTTGGGAGTTGGGAGCTTTCTTT. It is translated as CASSQESRWELGAFF.

This clone was observed once. The chain links TRBV5-4 to TRBJ2-1; 9 bases are shared with TRBD1. After removal of 5 bases from V and 8 bases from J, the junction contained 5 bases not matched to a gene. Looked up from germline, CDR1 is SGHNT and CDR2 is YYREEE (reference sequence). This CDR3 comprises 13 residues. CDR3 in DNA: TGTGCCAGCAGAGGACAGGGGCGGGATGAGCAGTTCTTC. Amino acids: CASRGQGRDEQFF. The full variable domain, in which reference TRBV5-4 and TRBJ2-1 provide the parts outside the CDR3, is ETGVTQSPTHLIKTRGQQVTLRCSSQSGHNTVSWYQQALGQGPQFIFQYYREEENGRGNFPPRFSGLQFPNYSSELNVNALELDDSALYLCASRGQGRDEQFFGPGTRLTVL.

This rearrangement joins TRBV6-2 or TRBV6-3 to TRBJ2-2, with 8 positions matching TRBD2. Germline V gives CDR1 MNHEY, CDR2 SVGEGT. V trimming: 4 bases; J trimming: 4 bases; junction bases outside the gene matches: 5. The CDR3 extends over 15 amino acids. The CDR3: CASSSGLAGTGELFF. The CDR3 nucleotides read TGTGCCAGCAGTTCAGGGCTAGCGGGCACCGGGGAGCTGTTTTTT.

Here the CDR3 reads CASSAGTMNTEAFF. The CDR3 region has the DNA TGTGCCAGCAGCGCCGGCACTATGAACACTGAAGCTTTCTTT. V gene TRBV11-1 combines with J gene TRBJ1-1; no clear D. This CDR3 spans 14 amino acids. Trimming left V 5 bases short and J 0 bases short, with 10 bases between. CDR1 and CDR2 (germline): SGHAT, FQDESV (reference sequence). The full variable domain, with the rest looked up from reference TRBV11-1 and TRBJ1-1, is EAEVAQSPRYKITEKSQAVAFWCDPISGHATLYWYRQILGQGPELLVQFQDESVVDDSQLPKDRFSAERLKGVDSTLKIQPAELGDSAMYLCASSAGTMNTEAFFGQGTRLTVV.

The sample holds one count of this clone. The chain recombines TRBV29-1 with TRBJ2-7, with no clear D. V lost 2 bases to trimming and J lost 2 bases, with 4 bases between them. The CDR3 extends over 11 amino acids. Per germline, CDR1 SQVTM and CDR2 ANQGSEA. CDR3 protein: CSVETAYEQYF. CDR3 bases: TGCAGCGTTGAAACAGCCTACGAGCAGTACTTC.

V gene TRBV11-2 combines with J gene TRBJ2-2; 12 bases map to TRBD1. CDR3 length: 13 amino acids. Germline V gene sequence: CDR1 SGHAT, CDR2 FQNNGV. V was pared by 8 bases and J by 6 bases, with 1 base of the junction left unmatched. The CDR3 DNA reads TGTGCCAGCGGGACAGGGGGCCCCGGGGAGCTGTTTTTT. Translated: CASGTGGPGELFF.

The chain has TRBV19 and TRBJ2-1; 11 bases fit TRBD2. V lost 5 bases and J lost 0; bases outside the gene matches: 3. The CDR3 has 16 residues. The germline V gene encodes CDR1 LNHDA and CDR2 SQIVND (reference sequence). Here the CDR3 DNA reads TGTGCCAGTAGTGTTACTAGCGGGAGCTCCTACAATGAGCAGTTCTTC. Its translation is CASSVTSGSSYNEQFF.

This chain joins TRBV5-1 and TRBJ2-1; 12 positions match TRBD2. CDR3 length: 16 amino acids. Germline V gene sequence: CDR1 SGHRS, CDR2 YFSETQ. J was trimmed by 7 bases and V by 4 bases; bases with no gene match: 9. The CDR3 DNA reads TGCGCCAGCAGCGCCTTTCTAGCGGGAGGGATGAATGAGCAGTTCTTC. Translation: CASSAFLAGGMNEQFF. Supplemented by reference TRBV5-1 and TRBJ2-1, the full variable domain reads KAGVTQTPRYLIKTRGQQVTLSCSPISGHRSVSWYQQTPGQGLQFLFEYFSETQRNKGNFPGRFSGRQFSNSRSEMNVSTLELGDSALYLCASSAFLAGGMNEQFFGPGTRLTVL.

This rearrangement joins TRBV13 to TRBJ2-1; D is perhaps TRBD1 (5 bases). CDR1 PRHDT and CDR2 FYEKMQ come from the germline V gene (reference sequence). Trimming cost V 5 bases and J 1 base, with 15 bases left between them. This CDR3 region has 16 residues. Written as DNA, the CDR3 is TGTGCCAGCAGCCCCTTCAGGCCAGGGTCCTACAATGAGCAGTTCTTC. Protein: CASSPFRPGSYNEQFF.

The chain recombines TRBV10-3 with TRBJ2-2, with unresolved D. V gave up 2 bases and J gave up 6 bases, with 4 bases separating them. The CDR3 covers 12 residues. Looked up from germline, CDR1 is ENHRY and CDR2 is SYGVKD. CDR3 residues: CAISEGPGELFF. Written as DNA, the CDR3 is TGTGCCATCAGTGAGGGGCCCGGGGAGCTGTTTTTT.

The chain employs TRBV7-9 and TRBJ2-7; perhaps TRBD1 as D (5 bases). This CDR3 is built from 12 residues. Germline CDR1 SEHNR, CDR2 FQNEAQ (reference sequence). V was shortened by 3 bases and J by 2 bases, with 5 bases between the two germline ends. CDR3 amino acids: CASSLTAYEQYF. The CDR3 nucleotides read TGTGCCAGCAGCTTGACAGCCTACGAGCAGTACTTC.

This chain uses TRBV18 with TRBJ1-1, with a tentative D call TRBD1 (6 bases). CDR1 is KGHSH and CDR2 is LQKENI in the germline V gene. Trimming stripped 0 bases from V and 0 bases from J, with 11 bases between. The CDR3 has 16 amino acids. Here the CDR3 reads CASSPPATGMNTEAFF. The CDR3 DNA is TGTGCCAGCTCACCACCAGCGACAGGCATGAACACTGAAGCTTTCTTT.

The chain joins TRBV5-1 to TRBJ2-1; 8 nucleotides align to TRBD2. The CDR3 is 16 amino acids. V was pared by 6 bases and J by 0 bases, with 8 bases of the junction left unmatched. CDR1 is SGHRS, CDR2 YFSETQ, per germline. This chain's CDR3 is CASTPSGGNSYNEQFF. CDR3 coding DNA: TGCGCCAGCACCCCAAGCGGGGGTAACTCCTACAATGAGCAGTTCTTC.

V gene TRBV28 combines with J gene TRBJ2-3; 8 positions match TRBD2. The CDR3 has 18 residues. V lost 3 bases and J lost 4; bases outside the gene matches: 15. Germline CDR1 reads MDHEN; CDR2 reads SYDVKM. CDR3 sequence: CASSFGVGWGLGADTQYF. The CDR3 coding sequence is TGTGCCAGCAGTTTTGGAGTAGGTTGGGGACTAGGTGCAGATACGCAGTATTTT.

J is TRBJ2-2 and V is TRBV7-3; 8 positions agree with TRBD2. After removal of 4 bases from V and 5 bases from J, the junction contained 6 bases not matched to a gene. Germline CDR1 SGHTA, CDR2 FQGTGA. The CDR3 spans 15 residues. CDR3 bases: TGTGCCAGCAGCTCCACCCCGGGGGGGACCGGGGAGCTGTTTTTT. Encoded protein: CASSSTPGGTGELFF.

The chain links TRBV7-2 to TRBJ2-1; 7 positions match TRBD1. Germline CDR1 is SGHTA and CDR2 is FQGNSA. V lost 5 bases and J lost 9; bases outside the gene matches: 10. The CDR3 is 14 residues long. This CDR3 reads CASSLRQGGGEQFF. The CDR3 DNA sequence: TGTGCCAGCAGCCTTCGACAGGGTGGGGGTGAGCAGTTCTTC.

The chain carries TRBV28 and TRBJ1-2; weak D call: TRBD1 (5 bases). CDR3 length equals 14 residues. CDR1 MDHEN and CDR2 SYDVKM come from the germline V gene. With 3 bases removed from V and 4 bases from J, the gap between germline ends came to 12 bases. The CDR3 loop reads CASSFIQGIYGYTF. CDR3 in DNA: TGTGCCAGCAGTTTTATCCAGGGTATCTATGGCTACACCTTC.

The chain couples TRBV19 to TRBJ2-7, with 15 bases matching TRBD2. Germline CDR1 and CDR2: LNHDA and SQIVND (reference sequence). The CDR3 contains 16 residues. Trimming took 5 bases from V and 5 from J; bases not matched to a gene: 7. DNA for the CDR3: TGTGCCAGTAGTCCGGCCGGGACTAGCGGGAGGAACGAGCAGTACTTC. Translated, it gives CASSPAGTSGRNEQYF.

This clone was detected only once. The chain's CDR3 is CASKAGGPGDTQYF. In DNA form, the CDR3 reads TGCGCCAGTAAGGCGGGAGGCCCTGGGGATACGCAGTATTTT. The V call is TRBV5-1, the J call TRBJ2-3; 8 nucleotides agree with TRBD2. Looked up from germline, CDR1 is SGHRS and CDR2 is YFSETQ. V trimming: 8 bases; J trimming: 6 bases; junction bases outside the gene matches: 11. This CDR3 has 14 amino acids.

The rearrangement links TRBV9 to TRBJ1-2; D perhaps matches TRBD1 (5 bases). The CDR3 has 14 residues. Germline V lookup: CDR1 SGDLS, CDR2 YYNGEE. The V and J ends lost 1 base and 8 bases respectively, with 15 bases between them. CDR3 nucleotides: TGTGCCAGCAGCGTACAGGGAATCGGTTCGGGCTACACCTTC. It encodes CASSVQGIGSGYTF.

J is TRBJ2-7 and V is TRBV19; 7 nucleotides agree with TRBD2. The CDR3 extends over 13 amino acids. Trimming at V came to 8 bases and at J to 6 bases, leaving 10 bases not matched to a gene. CDR1 is LNHDA and CDR2 is SQIVND in the germline V gene (reference sequence). DNA of the CDR3: TGTGCCAGTGCCCCCGGGACTAATACCGAGCAGTACTTC. Translation: CASAPGTNTEQYF.

This chain joins TRBV19 and TRBJ1-5; TRBD1 is a possible D gene (5 bases). This CDR3 spans 14 amino acids. Germline lookup yields CDR1 LNHDA and CDR2 SQIVND (reference sequence). The V end was cut by 7 bases, the J end by 0 bases, with 10 bases between. The CDR3 nucleotides are TGTGCCAGTATGACAGACTTTAGCAATCAGCCCCAGCATTTT. Translated: CASMTDFSNQPQHF. The full variable domain, with the rest looked up from reference TRBV19 and TRBJ1-5, is DGGITQSPKYLFRKEGQNVTLSCEQNLNHDAMYWYRQDPGQGLRLIYYSQIVNDFQKGDIAEGYSVSREKKESFPLTVTSAQKNPTAFYLCASMTDFSNQPQHFGDGTRLSIL.